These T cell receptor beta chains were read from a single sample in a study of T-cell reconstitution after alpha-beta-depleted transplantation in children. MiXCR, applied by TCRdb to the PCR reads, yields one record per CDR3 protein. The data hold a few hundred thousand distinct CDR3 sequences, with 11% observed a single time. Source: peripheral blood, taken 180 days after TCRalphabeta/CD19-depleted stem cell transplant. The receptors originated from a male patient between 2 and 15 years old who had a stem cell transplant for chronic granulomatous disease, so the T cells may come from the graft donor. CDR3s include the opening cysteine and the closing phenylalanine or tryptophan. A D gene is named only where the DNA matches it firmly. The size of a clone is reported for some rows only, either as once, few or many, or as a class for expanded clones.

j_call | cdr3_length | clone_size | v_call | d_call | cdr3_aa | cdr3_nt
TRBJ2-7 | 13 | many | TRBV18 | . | CASSPGTTYEQYF | TGTGCCAGCAGCCCCGGGACAACCTACGAGCAGTACTTC
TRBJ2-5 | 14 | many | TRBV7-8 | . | CASSLRRFGETQYF | TGTGCCAGCAGCTTAAGGAGGTTTGGAGAGACCCAGTACTTC
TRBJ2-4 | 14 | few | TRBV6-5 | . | CASSSLGPKNIQYF | TGTGCCAGCAGTTCCCTGGGTCCCAAAAACATTCAGTACTTC
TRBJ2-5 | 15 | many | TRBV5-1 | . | CASSLGGLLRETQYF | TGCGCCAGCAGCTTGGGAGGACTCCTCCGAGAGACCCAGTACTTC
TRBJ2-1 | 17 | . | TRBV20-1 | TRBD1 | CCARPYFNRGKSNEQFF | TGCTGTGCTAGACCTTACTTTAACAGGGGGAAGTCAAATGAGCAGTTCTTC
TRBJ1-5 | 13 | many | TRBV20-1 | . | CSAGPGGNQPQHF | TGCAGTGCGGGACCAGGGGGCAATCAGCCCCAGCATTTT
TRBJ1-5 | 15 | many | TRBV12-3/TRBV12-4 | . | CASSSYRRFDQPQHF | TGTGCCAGCAGTTCTTACAGGAGATTTGATCAGCCCCAGCATTTT
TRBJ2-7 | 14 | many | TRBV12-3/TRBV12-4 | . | CASSPGAASYEQYF | TGTGCCAGCAGCCCTGGGGCAGCCTCCTACGAGCAGTACTTC
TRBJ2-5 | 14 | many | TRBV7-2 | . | CASSPDRSQETQYF | TGTGCCAGCAGCCCTGACAGGAGTCAAGAGACCCAGTACTTC
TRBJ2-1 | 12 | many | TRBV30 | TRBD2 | CAWRLLAAEQFF | TGTGCCTGGAGATTACTAGCGGCTGAGCAGTTCTTC
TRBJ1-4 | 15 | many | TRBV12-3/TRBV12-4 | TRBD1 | CASSLSGGEEEKLFF | TGTGCCAGCAGTTTATCAGGGGGGGAAGAGGAAAAACTGTTTTTT
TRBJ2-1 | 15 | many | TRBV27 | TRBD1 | CASSNRDRVYNEQFF | TGTGCCAGCAGTAACCGGGACAGGGTCTACAATGAGCAGTTCTTC
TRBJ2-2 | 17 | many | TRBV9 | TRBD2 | CASPYSGRACLAGELFF | TGTGCCAGTCCCTATAGCGGGAGGGCCTGCCTCGCCGGGGAGCTGTTTTTT
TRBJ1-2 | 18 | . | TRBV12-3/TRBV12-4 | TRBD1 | CASSKTGTGGPANYGYTF | TGTGCCAGCAGTAAGACCGGGACAGGGGGGCCAGCTAACTATGGCTACACCTTC
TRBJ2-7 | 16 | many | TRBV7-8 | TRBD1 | CASSLAVQDRGYEQYF | TGTGCCAGCAGCTTAGCAGTACAGGACAGGGGTTACGAGCAGTACTTC
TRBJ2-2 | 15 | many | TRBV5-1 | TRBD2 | CASSPSGRNPGELFF | TGCGCCAGCAGCCCTAGCGGGAGGAACCCCGGGGAGCTGTTTTTT
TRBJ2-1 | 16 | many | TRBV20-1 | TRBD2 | CSARIPWTSAYNEQFF | TGCAGTGCTAGAATACCCTGGACTAGCGCCTACAATGAGCAGTTCTTC
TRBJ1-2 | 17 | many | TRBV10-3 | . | CAISDPGGSGPTRGYTF | TGTGCCATCAGTGACCCCGGGGGGTCAGGACCCACCCGGGGCTACACCTTC
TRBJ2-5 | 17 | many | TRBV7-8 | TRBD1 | CASSYIPPGTGGETQYF | TGTGCCAGCAGCTACATCCCCCCCGGGACAGGAGGAGAGACCCAGTACTTC
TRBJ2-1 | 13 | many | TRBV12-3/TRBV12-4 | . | CASSRHDDDEQFF | TGTGCCAGCAGTAGACATGACGACGATGAGCAGTTCTTC
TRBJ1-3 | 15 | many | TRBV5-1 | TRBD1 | CASSLMTGGGNTIYF | TGCGCCAGCAGCTTAATGACAGGGGGAGGAAACACCATATATTTT
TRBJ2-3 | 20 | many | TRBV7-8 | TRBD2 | CASSFFPGGSGGKHTDTQYF | TGTGCCAGCAGCTTTTTCCCCGGTGGTAGCGGGGGAAAACACACAGATACGCAGTATTTT
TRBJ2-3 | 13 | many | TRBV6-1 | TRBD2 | CASSETSADTQYF | TGTGCCAGCAGTGAGACTAGCGCAGATACGCAGTATTTT
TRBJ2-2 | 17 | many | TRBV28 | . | CASSLAGAGVNTGELFF | TGTGCCAGCAGTTTAGCCGGTGCAGGGGTGAACACCGGGGAGCTGTTTTTT
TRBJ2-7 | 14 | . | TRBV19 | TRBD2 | CASSPGLADYEQNF | TGTGCCAGTAGCCCGGGACTAGCCGACTACGAGCAGAACTTC
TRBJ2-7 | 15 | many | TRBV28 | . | CASSLLLLGNYEQYF | TGTGCCAGCAGTTTATTGCTGCTAGGGAACTACGAGCAGTACTTC
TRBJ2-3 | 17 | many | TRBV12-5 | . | CASGLVITDPSTDTQYF | TGTGCTAGTGGTTTGGTAATTACAGACCCTAGCACAGATACGCAGTATTTT
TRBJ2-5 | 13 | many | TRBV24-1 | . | CATSSRGQETQYF | TGTGCCACCAGTTCCAGGGGTCAAGAGACCCAGTACTTC
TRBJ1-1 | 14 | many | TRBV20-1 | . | CSARGLRVNTEAFF | TGCAGTGCTAGAGGGCTCCGGGTAAACACTGAAGCTTTCTTT
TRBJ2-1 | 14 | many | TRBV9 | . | CASSFGVRNNEQFF | TGTGCCAGCAGCTTCGGGGTTCGTAACAATGAGCAGTTCTTC
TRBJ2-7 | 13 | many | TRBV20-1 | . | CSAPLARYSEQYF | TGCAGTGCTCCTCTAGCTAGGTACAGCGAGCAGTACTTC
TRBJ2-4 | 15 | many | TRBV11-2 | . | CASTPLGLGKNIQYF | TGTGCCAGCACCCCTCTCGGGCTGGGAAAAAACATTCAGTACTTC
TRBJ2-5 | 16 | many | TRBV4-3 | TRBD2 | CASSQSPWTSAETQYF | TGCGCCAGCAGCCAAAGCCCATGGACTAGCGCTGAGACCCAGTACTTC
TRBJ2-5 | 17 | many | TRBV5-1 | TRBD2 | CASSPTSGRVGLKTQYF | TGCGCCAGCAGCCCGACTAGCGGGAGAGTTGGGTTGAAGACCCAGTACTTC
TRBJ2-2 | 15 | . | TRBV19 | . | CASSIYYGGTGELFF | TGTGCCAGTAGTATATACTACGGAGGCACCGGGGAGCTGTTTTTT
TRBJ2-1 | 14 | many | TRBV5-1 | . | CASSPPGRYNEQFF | TGCGCCAGCAGCCCCCCAGGACGGTACAATGAGCAGTTCTTC
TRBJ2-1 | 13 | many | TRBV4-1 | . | CASSQGQPNEQFF | TGCGCCAGCAGCCAAGGTCAGCCTAATGAGCAGTTCTTC
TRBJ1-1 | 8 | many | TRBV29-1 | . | CREVRAFF | TGCAGGGAGGTTCGAGCTTTCTTT
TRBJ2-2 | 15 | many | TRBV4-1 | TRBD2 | CASSQGSGRVGELFF | TGCGCCAGCAGCCAGGGAAGCGGGAGGGTCGGGGAGCTGTTTTTT
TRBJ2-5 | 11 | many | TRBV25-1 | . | CASTKAETQYF | TGTGCCAGCACGAAAGCCGAGACCCAGTACTTC
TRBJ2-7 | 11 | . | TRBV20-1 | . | CSASAAGEQYF | TGCAGTGCTTCCGCAGCGGGCGAGCAGTACTTC
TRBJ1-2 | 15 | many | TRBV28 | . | CASSLPSGGYYGYTF | TGTGCCAGCAGTTTACCCTCCGGGGGCTACTATGGCTACACCTTC
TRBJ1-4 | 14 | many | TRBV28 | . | CASSQPQGREKLFF | TGTGCCAGCAGTCAACCGCAGGGGAGGGAAAAACTGTTTTTT
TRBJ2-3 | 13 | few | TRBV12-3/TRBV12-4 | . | CASSFLDTDTQYF | TGTGCCAGCAGTTTTTTAGACACAGATACGCAGTATTTT
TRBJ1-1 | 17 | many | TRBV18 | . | CASSPFQHGRTVSEAFF | TGTGCCAGCTCACCATTCCAGCATGGTAGGACAGTTTCTGAAGCTTTCTTT
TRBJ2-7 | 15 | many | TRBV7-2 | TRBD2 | CASSSYGLAGGVQYF | TGTGCCAGCAGCTCTTACGGACTAGCGGGAGGAGTGCAGTACTTC
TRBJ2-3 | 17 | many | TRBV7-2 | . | CASSLSPTSPLSWTQYF | TGTGCCAGCAGCTTAAGTCCAACTAGCCCCCTATCCTGGACGCAGTATTTT
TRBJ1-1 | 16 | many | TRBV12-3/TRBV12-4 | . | CASSPAGWRANTEAFF | TGTGCCAGCAGTCCCGCAGGTTGGAGGGCCAACACTGAAGCTTTCTTT
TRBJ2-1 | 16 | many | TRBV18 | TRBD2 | CASSPTVAGFYNEQFF | TGTGCCAGCTCACCGACGGTAGCGGGATTCTACAATGAGCAGTTCTTC
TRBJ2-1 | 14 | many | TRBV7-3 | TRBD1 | CASSLTGAFNEQFF | TGTGCCAGCAGCTTGACAGGGGCTTTCAATGAGCAGTTCTTC
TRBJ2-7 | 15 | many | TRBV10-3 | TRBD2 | CAISESNSGSYEQYF | TGTGCCATCAGTGAGTCGAATAGCGGGAGTTACGAGCAGTACTTC
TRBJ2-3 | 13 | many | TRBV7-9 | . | CASRQGSTDTQYF | TGTGCCAGCAGACAGGGTAGCACAGATACGCAGTATTTT
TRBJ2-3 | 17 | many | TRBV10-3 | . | CAISPKSGPLPTDTQYF | TGTGCCATCAGCCCAAAGAGTGGCCCGCTCCCCACAGATACGCAGTATTTT
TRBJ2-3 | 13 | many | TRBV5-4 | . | CASSLDLTDTQYF | TGTGCCAGCAGCTTGGACCTGACAGATACGCAGTATTTT
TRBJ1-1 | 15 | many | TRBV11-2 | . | CASSGTGTGNTEAFF | TGTGCCAGCAGCGGGACCGGGACGGGGAACACTGAAGCTTTCTTT
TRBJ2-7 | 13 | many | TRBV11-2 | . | CASSFHKLYEQYF | TGTGCCAGCAGCTTTCATAAACTCTACGAGCAGTACTTC
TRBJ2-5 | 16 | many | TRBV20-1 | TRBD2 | CSAKLGRTVTGETQYF | TGCAGTGCAAAACTCGGGAGGACGGTAACAGGAGAGACCCAGTACTTC
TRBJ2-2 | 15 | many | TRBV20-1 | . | CSAREVLLSTGELFF | TGCAGTGCTAGAGAAGTTCTACTATCAACCGGGGAGCTGTTTTTT
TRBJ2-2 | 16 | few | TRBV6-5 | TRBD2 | CASSYRLAGGFGELFF | TGTGCCAGCAGTTACCGACTAGCGGGGGGGTTCGGGGAGCTGTTTTTT